This T cell receptor (beta chain) was captured in a study of blood T cell repertoires in COVID-19. Libraries were prepared by immunoSEQ multiplex PCR; TCRdb keeps only in-frame clonotypes and omits some of them. The sample consists of 200,000 to 300,000 clones, approximately 90% of them appearing once. The clonotype comes from a middle-aged woman with acute COVID-19. Sequencing was performed on PBMCs or T cells enriched from blood (not recorded which).

The CDR3 here is CASSPAGLMWYEQYF. The DNA for the CDR3 is TGTGCCAGCAGCCCGGCAGGACTTATGTGGTACGAGCAGTACTTC. The chain has TRBV14 and TRBJ2-7; D possibly corresponds to TRBD2 (5 bases). Trimming took off 4 bases at V and 4 bases at J, with 17 bases between the two ends. The CDR3 has 15 residues. Germline V lookup: CDR1 SGHDN, CDR2 FVKESK.